One sample yielded the 15 T cell receptor beta chains listed below, sequenced in a study of cytomegalovirus exposure and HLA in healthy donors. TCRdb's table, derived via immunoSEQ multiplex PCR, lists solely in-frame clones and lacks some. This sample carries 200,000 to 300,000 clones, 90% of them seen once, and the ten largest clones take approximately 3%. Sequencing used PBMCs. The receptors here all came from a woman aged 25 to 45 in good health and CMV-seronegative.

This sequence joins TRBV9 and TRBJ2-1; D not resolved. The CDR3 spans 12 residues. Germline-derived CDR1 and CDR2 are SGDLS and YYNGEE. The V gene lost 1 base and the J gene lost 7 bases, with 6 bases spanning the gap. The DNA of the CDR3 is TGTGCCAGCAGCGTACACGGGAATGAGCAGTTCTTC. This encodes CASSVHGNEQFF. Using reference TRBV9 and TRBJ2-1 for the parts outside the CDR3, the full variable domain is DSGVTQTPKHLITATGQRVTLRCSPRSGDLSVYWYQQSLDQGLQFLIQYYNGEERAKGNILERFSAQQFPDLHSELNLSSLELGDSALYFCASSVHGNEQFFGPGTRLTVL.

This CDR3 reads CASSSNDRNYEQYF. DNA of the CDR3: TGTGCCAGCAGCTCCAATGACAGGAACTACGAGCAGTACTTC. V is TRBV7-8 and J is TRBJ2-7, with TRBD1 as a possible D gene (6 bases). CDR1 and CDR2 (germline): SGHVS, FQNEAQ. The CDR3 loop spans 14 amino acids. V lost 4 bases, J lost 3 bases, and 13 bases lay in between. Full variable domain (missing parts from reference TRBV7-8 and TRBJ2-7): GAGVSQSPRYKVAKRGQDVALRCDPISGHVSLFWYQQALGQGPEFLTYFQNEAQLDKSGLPSDRFFAERPEGSVSTLKIQRTQQEDSAVYLCASSSNDRNYEQYFGPGTRLTVT.

This clone was observed once. The CDR3 DNA follows: TGTGCCACCAGCAGAGACGGCGGGTACAATCAGCCCCAGCATTTT. Its protein product is CATSRDGGYNQPQHF. The chain recombines TRBV15 with TRBJ1-5; no reliable D call. Germline V gene lookup returns CDR1 LNHNV and CDR2 YYDKDF (reference sequence). The CDR3 is made up of 15 amino acids. The V gene lost 0 bases and the J gene lost 3 bases, with 9 bases spanning the gap.

This chain links TRBV7-9 with TRBJ1-2; the match to TRBD1 covers 8 bases. V lost 5 bases, J lost 7 bases, and 9 bases stayed unmatched. This CDR3 comprises 14 residues. Germline-derived CDR1 and CDR2 are SEHNR and FQNEAQ (reference sequence). The CDR3 sequence: CASSPGQGIFGYTF. For the CDR3, the DNA is TGTGCCAGCAGCCCCGGACAGGGTATTTTTGGCTACACCTTC.

This clone was seen a single time. The chain uses TRBV27 and TRBJ2-3, with TRBD2 matching 16 bases. With V trimmed by 7 bases and J by 2 bases, 6 bases remained unmatched. Germline V gene lookup returns CDR1 MNHEY and CDR2 SMNVEV (reference sequence). The CDR3 contains 17 residues. CDR3 amino acids: CASKGLAGGSLTDTQYF. Here the CDR3 DNA reads TGTGCCAGCAAGGGACTAGCGGGAGGGTCCCTCACAGATACGCAGTATTTT.

This chain uses TRBV7-6 with TRBJ2-3, with D maybe TRBD1 (6 bases). CDR1 SGHVS and CDR2 FNYEAQ come from the germline V gene. The CDR3 runs 21 residues. V was cut by 0 bases and J by 0 bases, with 25 bases left in between. This chain's CDR3 is CASSLALGQTGQNSSTDTQYF. The CDR3 DNA is TGTGCCAGCAGCTTAGCGCTTGGCCAAACTGGACAGAACTCTAGCACAGATACGCAGTATTTT.

V gene TRBV7-7 combines with J gene TRBJ2-5; TRBD2 might be the D (6 bases). CDR1 is SSHAT, CDR2 FNYEAQ, per germline (reference sequence). Trimming left V 1 base short and J 4 bases short, with 10 bases between. This CDR3 comprises 14 residues. The chain's CDR3 is CASSLGDGRETQYF. CDR3 DNA: TGTGCCAGCAGCTTAGGTGACGGGAGAGAGACCCAGTACTTC.

The rearrangement links TRBV7-6 to TRBJ2-5, with D maybe TRBD1 (6 bases). CDR3 length: 14 amino acids. The germline V gene has CDR1 SGHVS and CDR2 FNYEAQ. The V gene lost 5 bases and the J gene lost 4 bases, with 14 bases spanning the gap. In nucleotides, the CDR3 is TGTGCCAGCAGCCGAAACACAGGGCGAGAGACCCAGTACTTC. Protein sequence: CASSRNTGRETQYF. Complete variable domain (other parts from reference TRBV7-6 and TRBJ2-5): GAGVSQSPRYKVTKRGQDVALRCDPISGHVSLYWYRQALGQGPEFLTYFNYEAQQDKSGLPNDRFSAERPEGSISTLTIQRTEQRDSAMYRCASSRNTGRETQYFGPGTRLLVL.

About this clone: A junction end diverges from the germline sequence, so it may reflect a read error. The chain is built from TRBV5-6 and TRBJ1-5, with a weak D call TRBD1 (6 bases). The CDR3 spans 15 residues. Germline V CDR1 and CDR2: SGHDT, YYEEEE. The CDR3 DNA reads as TGTGCCAGCAGTTTGGGGTCAGGGGCGGTTCAGCCCCAGCATTTT. Its translation is CASSLGSGAVQPQHF.

The rearrangement links TRBV6-5 to TRBJ1-2, with D hard to call. Trimming took 2 bases from V and 8 from J, leaving 15 bases between them. Germline loops: CDR1 MNHEY, CDR2 SVGAGI. CDR3 size: 14 residues. As DNA, the CDR3 is TGTGCCAGCAGTTACGAGTTTTCGAGTTCGGGCTACACCTTC. Translating it yields CASSYEFSSSGYTF.

The chain combines TRBV4-1 with TRBJ2-7, with 10 nucleotides matching TRBD1. Per the germline V gene, CDR1 is MGHRA and CDR2 is YSYEKL. The CDR3 length is 17 residues. Trimming took 1 base from V and 0 from J; bases not matched to a gene: 6. CDR3 DNA: TGCGCCAGCAGCCAAGTGAAGGACAGGGGGTTCTCCTACGAGCAGTACTTC. Translated, it gives CASSQVKDRGFSYEQYF.

J is TRBJ2-4 and V is TRBV27, with TRBD2 identical over 7 bases. Germline-derived CDR1 and CDR2 are MNHEY and SMNVEV (reference sequence). This CDR3 has 16 amino acids. The V gene end was trimmed by 0 bases and the J gene end by 0 bases; junction bases not matched to a gene: 2. Written as DNA, the CDR3 is TGTGCCAGCAGTTTATCGGGGGGGTTAGCCAAAAACATTCAGTACTTC. Translating it yields CASSLSGGLAKNIQYF.

The chain is built from TRBV9 and TRBJ2-4; unclear D gene. Germline loops: CDR1 SGDLS, CDR2 YYNGEE. Trimming shortened V by 4 bases and J by 0 bases, and 8 bases separated the two germline ends. This CDR3 has 14 residues. The DNA of the CDR3 is TGTGCCAGCAGCTCGTCGGGAGCCAAAAACATTCAGTACTTC. Translating gives CASSSSGAKNIQYF.

This sequence joins TRBV15 and TRBJ1-2, with D possibly TRBD1 on 5 matching bases. CDR3 length: 15 residues. CDR1 is LNHNV, CDR2 YYDKDF, per germline (reference sequence). Trimming removed 2 bases from V and 3 bases from J, with 13 bases in between. The CDR3 spells CATSRPPGADYGYTF. The CDR3 nucleotides read TGTGCCACCAGCAGACCGCCCGGGGCCGACTATGGCTACACCTTC.

This clone occurred a few times. The gene calls are TRBV27 and TRBJ2-5, with D unclear. This CDR3 region has 13 residues. The germline CDR1 and CDR2 sequences are MNHEY and SMNVEV (reference sequence). The germline V and J ends were trimmed by 2 bases and 5 bases, with 9 bases remaining between them. CDR3 protein: CASSLTLRETQYF. Written as DNA, the CDR3 is TGTGCCAGCAGTTTAACCCTCCGGGAGACCCAGTACTTC.